This T cell receptor (beta chain) was observed in a study of T cell changes during pregnancy in multiple sclerosis. Sequencing used immunoSEQ multiplex PCR; TCRdb keeps in-frame clones, though not all of them. The table lists about 94,000 clones, around 93% of them singletons. Germline CDR1 KGHSH, CDR2 LQKENI. There are 17 residues in the CDR3. V lost 2 bases and J lost 5; bases outside the gene matches: 11. The input for sequencing was peripheral blood, taken after pregnancy. This receptor was obtained from a female donor with multiple sclerosis, enrolled in a pregnancy study. The chain joins TRBV18 to TRBJ2-7; 11 nucleotides match TRBD2. Here the CDR3 DNA reads TGTGCCAGCTCACCAACCCAACTACTAGCGGGAGTTGACGAGCAGTACTTC. It encodes CASSPTQLLAGVDEQYF.